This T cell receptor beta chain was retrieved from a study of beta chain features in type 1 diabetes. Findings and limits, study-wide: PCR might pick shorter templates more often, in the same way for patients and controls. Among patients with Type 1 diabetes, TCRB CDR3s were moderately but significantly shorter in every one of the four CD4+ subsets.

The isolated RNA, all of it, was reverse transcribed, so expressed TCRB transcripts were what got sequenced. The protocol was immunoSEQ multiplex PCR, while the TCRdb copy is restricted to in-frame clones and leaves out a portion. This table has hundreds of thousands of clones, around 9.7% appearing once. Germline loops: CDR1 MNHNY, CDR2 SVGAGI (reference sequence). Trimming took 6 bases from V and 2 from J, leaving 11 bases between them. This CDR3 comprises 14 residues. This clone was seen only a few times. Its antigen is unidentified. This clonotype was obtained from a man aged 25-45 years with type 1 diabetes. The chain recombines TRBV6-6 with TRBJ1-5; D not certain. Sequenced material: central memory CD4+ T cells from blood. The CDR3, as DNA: TGTGCCAGCAGCACCTATGACGGCAATCAGCCCCAGCATTTT. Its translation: CASSTYDGNQPQHF.